These 8 T cell receptor beta chains share one sample of origin, sequenced in a study of T cells after posttransplantation cyclophosphamide. Generated by immunoSEQ multiplex PCR, the TCRdb table keeps only in-frame clones and is missing some. The sample lists 15,000 to 20,000 clones, roughly 70% seen once, with about 28% in the top ten. A marrow graft followed busulfan-fludarabine conditioning, with cyclophosphamide on days +3 and +4. The source was PBMCs, collected after an allogeneic stem cell transplant with post-transplant cyclophosphamide. Every receptor here comes from a male patient in his thirties who received an allogeneic stem cell transplant from a related donor, was CMV-positive, and had acute GVHD only. Some T cells may possibly be graft donor cells.

The chain couples TRBV7-3 to TRBJ2-1, with TRBD2 matching over 10 bases. Trimming removed 1 base from V and 8 bases from J; junction bases left unmatched: 8. Per germline, CDR1 SGHTA and CDR2 FQGTGA. The CDR3 sequence is 16 residues long. Here the CDR3 reads CASSLRGSGGHYEQFF. The CDR3 nucleotides are TGTGCCAGCAGCTTAAGGGGTAGCGGGGGGCACTATGAGCAGTTCTTC.

V is TRBV18 and J is TRBJ2-1, with 7 bases fitting TRBD1. V gave up 5 bases and J gave up 9 bases; unmatched junction bases: 4. Looked up from germline, CDR1 is KGHSH and CDR2 is LQKENI. The CDR3 covers 12 residues. The CDR3 bases are TGTGCCAGCTCAACCGACAGGGCTGAGCAGTTCTTC. Its protein is CASSTDRAEQFF.

The rearrangement joins TRBV9 to TRBJ2-5; 8 nucleotides align to TRBD2. V was clipped by 4 bases and J by 2 bases; unmatched bases: 7. Germline loops: CDR1 SGDLS, CDR2 YYNGEE. The length of the CDR3 is 15 residues. The CDR3 is CASSPFGGDQETQYF. The CDR3 DNA is TGTGCCAGCAGCCCTTTCGGGGGGGATCAAGAGACCCAGTACTTC.

The rearrangement links TRBV5-4 to TRBJ2-7; 7 bases fit TRBD1. V shed 0 bases and J 5 bases; nucleotides not matched to a gene: 2. The CDR3 is 13 amino acids. CDR1 and CDR2 from the germline V gene are SGHNT and YYREEE (reference sequence). The CDR3 is CASSLDRGHEQYF. The CDR3 nucleotides read TGTGCCAGCAGCTTGGACAGGGGCCACGAGCAGTACTTC.

The table lists this clone with a few counts. V usage is TRBV7-8 and J usage is TRBJ2-7, with 10 bases that match TRBD2. CDR3 length equals 16 residues. Germline values: CDR1 SGHVS, CDR2 FQNEAQ. V lost 1 base and J lost 2; bases outside the gene matches: 5. DNA of the CDR3: TGTGCCAGCAGCTTAGGCTCCAGCGGGGGGGCCTACGAGCAGTACTTC. Its protein is CASSLGSSGGAYEQYF. The full variable domain, its missing parts supplied by reference TRBV7-8 and TRBJ2-7, is GAGVSQSPRYKVAKRGQDVALRCDPISGHVSLFWYQQALGQGPEFLTYFQNEAQLDKSGLPSDRFFAERPEGSVSTLKIQRTQQEDSAVYLCASSLGSSGGAYEQYFGPGTRLTVT.

The chain recombines TRBV7-2 with TRBJ2-1; 9 bases are a match to TRBD2. The length of the CDR3 is 16 residues. Trimming took 6 bases from V and 8 from J; bases not matched to a gene: 14. Germline lookup yields CDR1 SGHTA and CDR2 FQGNSA. CDR3 in DNA: TGTGCCAGCAGGGCCGGGGTAGCGGGGGCCGTCCATGAGCAGTTCTTC. It encodes CASRAGVAGAVHEQFF.

The chain links TRBV25-1 to TRBJ1-1; tentative D call: TRBD1 (6 bases). Germline V CDR1 and CDR2: MGHDK, SYGVNS. The CDR3 spans 13 residues. The V end lost 3 bases, the J end lost 11 bases, and 16 bases lay between the germline ends. The CDR3 DNA sequence: TGTGCCAGCAGTGAGGTAGGGGATCAGGGGGCTTTCTTT. Its translation is CASSEVGDQGAFF. Drawing the rest from reference TRBV25-1 and TRBJ1-1, the complete variable domain is EADIYQTPRYLVIGTGKKITLECSQTMGHDKMYWYQQDPGMELHLIHYSYGVNSTEKGDLSSESTVSRIRTEHFPLTLESARPSHTSQYLCASSEVGDQGAFFGQGTRLTVV.

Many counts were recorded for this clone. Within the sample, other DNA sequences also encode this same CDR3. The chain uses TRBV19 and TRBJ1-6, with a possible D match to TRBD1 (6 bases). The V gene lost 4 bases and the J gene lost 0 bases, with 10 bases spanning the gap. The CDR3 has 16 residues. Germline V gene data show CDR1 as LNHDA and CDR2 as SQIVND (reference sequence). The CDR3 loop is CASSSRGYSYNSPLHF. The DNA of the CDR3 is TGTGCCAGTAGTAGCAGGGGCTACTCCTATAATTCACCCCTCCACTTT.